The rows below give T cell receptor beta chains drawn from one sample of a study of regulatory T cells in long-lasting Graves disease. A single record per CDR3 protein comes from TCRdb applying MiXCR to the multiplex PCR reads. The table shows a few hundred thousand distinct CDR3 sequences, with under 20% occurring only once. The same specimen was also included in a second study, on T cells in Graves' hyperthyroidism and ophthalmopathy.

Sample: peripheral blood mononuclear cells (PBMCs), taken at new diagnosis, from a patient treated with antithyroid drugs. The receptors originated from a woman aged 30 to 39 with Graves disease. The CDR3 runs from the conserved cysteine through the conserved F or W. Each record gives: D gene, J gene, clone size, V gene, CDR3 length, CDR3 protein, CDR3 DNA. The D gene is left open where the match is weak. Not all rows give a size; the values are once, few, many and, for expanded clones, a class.

>-|TRBJ1-5|many|TRBV6-5|15
CASSYSGDSNQPQHF
TGTGCCAGCAGTTACTCGGGGGACAGCAATCAGCCCCAGCATTTT
>-|TRBJ1-1|many|TRBV19|13
CASSSGQRTEAFF
TGTGCCAGTTCCTCCGGACAGCGGACTGAAGCTTTCTTT
>-|TRBJ2-1|many|TRBV27|21
CASSFSWGWRTRTTDNNEQFF
TGTGCCAGCAGTTTCTCCTGGGGTTGGAGAACCCGGACTACGGATAACAATGAGCAGTTCTTC
>TRBD2|TRBJ2-7|many|TRBV29-1|13
CSAGGTSPGEQYF
TGCAGCGCCGGGGGGACGTCGCCGGGGGAGCAGTACTTC
>TRBD2|TRBJ2-1|-|TRBV20-1|14
CSAGTSGEPNEQFF
TGCAGTGCTGGGACTAGCGGGGAGCCCAATGAGCAGTTCTTC
>-|TRBJ2-7|many|TRBV20-1|10
CSASDREQYF
TGCAGTGCTAGCGATCGCGAGCAGTACTTC
>-|TRBJ1-2|many|TRBV3-1|12
CASSQTGIGYTF
TGTGCCAGCAGCCAAACAGGGATCGGCTACACCTTC
>-|TRBJ1-1|many|TRBV15|15
CATSRDPQSYTEAFF
TGTGCCACCAGCAGAGATCCGCAAAGCTACACTGAAGCTTTCTTT
>TRBD2|TRBJ2-1|-|TRBV6-5|16
CASSWGLAGVYNEQFF
TGTGCCAGCAGTTGGGGACTAGCGGGGGTTTACAATGAGCAGTTCTTC
>-|TRBJ2-3|many|TRBV20-1|13
CSIGGLSTDTQYF
TGCAGTATCGGCGGTCTTAGCACAGATACGCAGTATTTT
>TRBD1|TRBJ2-3|many|TRBV20-1|14
CSARRGQGADTQYF
TGCAGTGCTAGGCGCGGACAGGGGGCAGATACGCAGTATTTT
>-|TRBJ2-3|many|TRBV7-8|14
CASSLDGWGVAQYF
TGTGCCAGCAGCTTAGACGGGTGGGGGGTAGCGCAGTATTTT
>-|TRBJ1-1|many|TRBV5-1|15
CASSSTQGLNTEAFF
TGCGCCAGCAGCTCGACCCAGGGGTTGAACACTGAAGCTTTCTTT
>-|TRBJ1-1|many|TRBV27|11
CASNQNGVPFF
TGTGCCAGCAACCAAAACGGGGTTCCTTTCTTT
>TRBD2|TRBJ2-1|-|TRBV2|16
CASKRLAGSSYNEQFF
TGTGCCAGCAAAAGACTAGCGGGAAGCTCCTACAATGAGCAGTTCTTC
>-|TRBJ1-2|many|TRBV5-5|14
CASSQIPGEGGYTF
TGTGCCAGCAGCCAGATTCCAGGGGAGGGTGGCTACACCTTC
>TRBD1|TRBJ1-3|many|TRBV6-1|17
CASSAQIGTGHGNTIYF
TGTGCCAGCAGTGCCCAGATCGGGACAGGGCATGGAAACACCATATATTTT
>-|TRBJ2-6|few|TRBV5-6|16
CASSYTTLSGANVLTF
TGTGCCAGCAGCTACACCACGCTCTCTGGGGCCAACGTCCTGACTTTC
>TRBD1|TRBJ1-2|many|TRBV6-1|15
CASSSFHRGAYGYTF
TGTGCCAGCAGCTCATTCCACAGGGGGGCCTATGGCTACACCTTC
>-|TRBJ2-3|many|TRBV7-2|17
CASSPKLMMAFTDTQYF
TGTGCCAGCAGCCCAAAGCTAATGATGGCCTTTACAGATACGCAGTATTTT
>TRBD2|TRBJ2-3|many|TRBV2|13
CASTLAERDTQYF
TGTGCCAGCACGCTAGCGGAGAGGGATACGCAGTATTTT
>TRBD1|TRBJ1-6|many|TRBV20-1|14
CSAFPGQANSPLHF
TGCAGTGCTTTCCCCGGACAGGCTAATTCACCCCTCCACTTT
>-|TRBJ1-2|many|TRBV5-1|15
CASSRMGSNGYGYTF
TGCGCCAGCAGCCGGATGGGGTCTAATGGTTATGGCTACACCTTC
>-|TRBJ1-2|many|TRBV12-5|12
CASGLQPLGYTF
TGTGCTAGTGGTTTGCAGCCCCTTGGCTACACCTTC
>-|TRBJ2-5|many|TRBV20-1|16
CSAIEGGAGSQETQYF
TGCAGTGCTATTGAAGGTGGCGCGGGGAGCCAAGAGACCCAGTACTTC
>-|TRBJ1-2|many|TRBV12-3/TRBV12-4|13
CASSGGGDYGYTF
TGTGCCAGCAGTGGCGGGGGCGACTATGGCTACACCTTC
>-|TRBJ1-1|many|TRBV11-3|15
CASSEGSPEETEAFF
TGTGCCAGCAGCGAGGGGTCCCCTGAGGAAACTGAAGCTTTCTTT
>-|TRBJ1-1|many|TRBV9|14
CASSVGVENTEAFF
TGTGCCAGCAGCGTAGGGGTAGAGAACACTGAAGCTTTCTTT
>-|TRBJ1-5|many|TRBV12-3/TRBV12-4|13
CASSLRQEQPQHF
TGTGCCAGCAGTCTCAGACAGGAACAGCCCCAGCATTTT
>-|TRBJ2-1|many|TRBV7-8|17
CASSLRRTISSYNEQFF
TGTGCCAGCAGCCTCCGACGGACTATAAGCTCCTACAATGAGCAGTTCTTC
>TRBD2|TRBJ2-1|many|TRBV18|15
CASSPSGGLYNEQFF
TGTGCCAGCTCACCCAGCGGGGGGCTCTACAATGAGCAGTTCTTC
>-|TRBJ2-3|many|TRBV5-4|17
CASSLVTSSDGTDTQYF
TGTGCCAGCAGCCTAGTGACATCTTCGGATGGGACAGATACGCAGTATTTT
>TRBD2|TRBJ2-5|many|TRBV4-2|17
CASSQEGPSGGLETQYF
TGTGCCAGCAGCCAAGAGGGCCCTAGCGGGGGACTAGAGACCCAGTACTTC
>-|TRBJ2-7|-|TRBV30|13
CACLVGVTYEQYF
TGTGCCTGCCTCGTCGGGGTAACCTACGAGCAGTACTTC
>TRBD1|TRBJ1-1|few|TRBV5-4|15
CASSAGQGWDTEAFF
TGTGCCAGCAGCGCGGGACAGGGCTGGGACACTGAAGCTTTCTTT
>-|TRBJ2-2|many|TRBV3-1|14
CASQVLEGAGELFF
TGTGCCAGCCAAGTCTTGGAGGGCGCCGGGGAGCTGTTTTTT
>-|TRBJ2-7|many|TRBV18|15
CASSPFVSAGYEQYF
TGTGCCAGCTCACCTTTCGTTTCGGCCGGCTACGAGCAGTACTTC
>TRBD2|TRBJ2-5|-|TRBV12-3/TRBV12-4|16
CASSPRGRGGLKTQYF
TGTGCCAGCAGTCCCCGCGGGCGGGGGGGCCTTAAGACCCAGTACTTC
>TRBD2|TRBJ2-1|many|TRBV5-1|14
CASSYISGGDEQFF
TGCGCCAGCAGCTACATCAGCGGGGGGGATGAGCAGTTCTTC
>-|TRBJ1-6|many|TRBV28|14
CASSLTPVNSPLHF
TGTGCCAGCAGTTTAACCCCAGTTAATTCACCCCTCCACTTT
>TRBD1|TRBJ1-2|many|TRBV10-3|16
CAISASGDRGGYGYTF
TGTGCCATCAGTGCGTCCGGGGACAGGGGTGGCTATGGCTACACCTTC
>-|TRBJ1-1|many|TRBV2|13
CASGTGLNTEAFF
TGTGCCAGCGGTACAGGGCTGAACACTGAAGCTTTCTTT
>-|TRBJ2-3|many|TRBV27|16
CASSLSPLVSTDTQYF
TGTGCCAGCAGTTTATCTCCCCTTGTTAGCACAGATACGCAGTATTTT
>-|TRBJ2-6|-|TRBV9|19
CASSLYYGQPFAGANVLTF
TGTGCCAGCAGCCTATACTACGGACAGCCCTTCGCTGGGGCCAACGTCCTGACTTTC
>TRBD1|TRBJ2-6|-|TRBV7-8|17
CASSPGQGLSGANVLTF
TGTGCCAGCAGCCCCGGACAGGGGCTCTCTGGGGCCAACGTCCTGACTTTC
>-|TRBJ1-4|-|TRBV19|15
CASSTKGGAGEKLFF
TGTGCCAGTAGTACCAAGGGGGGGGCTGGCGAAAAACTGTTTTTT
>TRBD2|TRBJ2-7|-|TRBV10-3|16
CAISETGTSGAYGQYF
TGTGCCATCAGTGAGACTGGGACTAGCGGGGCCTACGGGCAGTACTTC
>-|TRBJ2-3|many|TRBV18|15
CASSPFQARTDTQYF
TGTGCCAGCTCACCCTTCCAGGCACGCACAGATACGCAGTATTTT
>TRBD1|TRBJ1-1|many|TRBV6-1|16
CASRREVGTGVTEAFF
TGTGCCAGCAGACGGGAGGTCGGGACAGGGGTCACTGAAGCTTTCTTT
>-|TRBJ2-7|-|TRBV5-1|16
CASSLGPGGAYYEQYF
TGCGCCAGCAGCTTGGGGCCAGGGGGGGCATACTACGAGCAGTACTTC
>TRBD2|TRBJ2-1|-|TRBV2|16
CASRGVAGGQRNEQFF
TGTGCCAGCAGGGGGGTAGCGGGGGGTCAAAGGAATGAGCAGTTCTTC
>-|TRBJ2-1|-|TRBV15|14
CATSRVVGNNEQFF
TGTGCCACCAGCAGAGTTGTGGGTAACAATGAGCAGTTCTTC
>-|TRBJ1-3|-|TRBV6-5|15
CASSYDRQAGNTIYF
TGTGCCAGCAGTTACGACAGGCAGGCTGGAAACACCATATATTTT
>TRBD1|TRBJ1-5|many|TRBV10-3|15
CAISEGGQGNQPQHF
TGTGCCATCAGTGAGGGGGGACAGGGGAATCAGCCCCAGCATTTT
>-|TRBJ2-6|few|TRBV4-1|20
CASSQEDYRSYFSGANVLTF
TGCGCCAGCAGCCAAGAGGACTACAGAAGCTATTTCTCTGGGGCCAACGTCCTGACTTTC
>-|TRBJ2-5|-|TRBV6-2/TRBV6-3|14
CASIDSKRGQTQYF
TGTGCCAGCATTGATTCCAAGAGAGGCCAGACCCAGTACTTC
>TRBD1|TRBJ2-7|many|TRBV6-5|17
CASSYSSWGQGLYEQYF
TGTGCCAGCAGTTACTCGTCCTGGGGACAGGGGCTCTACGAGCAGTACTTC